A single sample is the source of the 26 T cell receptor beta chains below, sequenced in a study of cytomegalovirus exposure and HLA in healthy donors. Researchers ran the PCR with 60 Vbeta and 13 Jbeta primers. Repertoires were generated with immunoSEQ multiplex PCR, while TCRdb's copy carries only in-frame clones and drops some. This sample yields over 150,000 clones, of which around nine tenths are seen a single time; about 0.85% belongs to the top ten. Sequencing was carried out using PBMCs. Receptor source: a woman in her thirties in good health and CMV-seronegative.

The genes are TRBV5-1 and TRBJ2-1; 9 bases align to TRBD1. CDR3 size: 14 residues. Trimming took 4 bases from V and 3 from J; bases not matched to a gene: 2. Germline CDR1 reads SGHRS; CDR2 reads YFSETQ. CDR3 amino acids: CASSGTGSYNEQFF. CDR3 in DNA: TGCGCCAGCAGCGGGACAGGGAGCTACAATGAGCAGTTCTTC.

The CDR3 sequence: CASSRSPGQGAGEQYF. CDR3 coding DNA: TGTGCCAGCAGCAGATCACCGGGACAGGGGGCAGGCGAGCAGTACTTC. The J gene is TRBJ2-7, the V gene TRBV5-8; TRBD1 agrees at 12 bases. The CDR3 sequence is 16 residues long. CDR1 and CDR2 (germline): SGHTS, YDEGEE. Losses at the gene ends were 4 bases for V and 6 bases for J; bases not matched to a gene: 11.

This chain joins TRBV13 and TRBJ2-6, with TRBD1 matching over 7 bases. The CDR3 spans 19 residues. The germline gives CDR1 PRHDT, CDR2 FYEKMQ (reference sequence). The V segment lost 2 bases and the J segment 0 bases; nucleotides outside the gene matches: 10. The CDR3 reads CASSLRGTVPLSGANVLTF. The CDR3, as DNA: TGTGCCAGCAGCTTAAGAGGGACAGTCCCTCTCTCTGGGGCCAACGTCCTGACTTTC.

The rearrangement joins TRBV5-1 to TRBJ2-3; the match to TRBD2 covers 8 bases. J lost 1 base, V lost 4 bases, and 8 bases had no gene match. Looked up from germline, CDR1 is SGHRS and CDR2 is YFSETQ. The CDR3 is 16 residues long. Written as DNA, the CDR3 is TGCGCCAGCAGCCTTTCAGCGGGAGTTGGCACAGATACGCAGTATTTT. Its translation: CASSLSAGVGTDTQYF.

The chain joins TRBV4-3 to TRBJ2-1; TRBD2 agrees at 11 bases. Germline V CDR1 and CDR2: LGHNA, YSLEER. The CDR3 runs to 18 residues. The V gene end was trimmed by 2 bases and the J gene end by 3 bases; junction bases not matched to a gene: 9. The CDR3 here is CASSQSRLAGIGYNEQFF. CDR3 DNA: TGCGCCAGCAGCCAAAGCCGACTAGCGGGGATTGGCTACAATGAGCAGTTCTTC.

The rearrangement links TRBV21-1 to TRBJ2-2; the DNA was not used to check the table's D call, TRBD2. TRBV21-1 is labeled a pseudogene. The CDR3 totals 13 residues. The CDR3 DNA is TGTGCCAGCAAGGAGGGGAGCACCGGGGAGCTGTTTTTT. As protein: CASKEGSTGELFF.

The chain uses TRBV2 and TRBJ2-7; weak D call: TRBD1 (5 bases). The V end was cut by 6 bases, the J end by 6 bases, with 30 bases between. CDR3 length: 18 residues. The germline CDR1 and CDR2 sequences are SNHLY and FYNNEI. As DNA, the CDR3 is TGTGCCAGCAGCGATACCCGCCGACAGTCCCTCCGCCATGCCGAGCAGTACTTC. It encodes CASSDTRRQSLRHAEQYF.

The genes are TRBV28 and TRBJ2-3; tentatively, D is TRBD1 (6 bases). The CDR3 spans 14 residues. V lost 6 bases, J lost 2 bases, and 12 bases lay in between. Germline values: CDR1 MDHEN, CDR2 SYDVKM. CDR3 in amino acids: CASSPTGITDTQYF. CDR3 coding DNA: TGTGCCAGCAGCCCGACAGGAATCACAGATACGCAGTATTTT.

The rearrangement links TRBV7-2 to TRBJ2-3; no clear D gene. CDR3 length: 15 amino acids. Trimming pared 5 bases from V and 0 bases from J, leaving 12 bases between. CDR1 and CDR2 from the germline V gene are SGHTA and FQGNSA. CDR3 nucleotides: TGTGCCAGCAGCCCCGACCCGACTAGCACAGATACGCAGTATTTT. Protein sequence: CASSPDPTSTDTQYF.

The chain combines TRBV29-1 with TRBJ2-1; TRBD2 matches at 11 bases. Per the germline V gene, CDR1 is SQVTM and CDR2 is ANQGSEA. The CDR3 consists of 14 residues. V was clipped by 7 bases and J by 4 bases; unmatched bases: 6. The CDR3 DNA follows: TGCAGCGCACGGGGACTAGCGGATTACAATGAGCAGTTCTTC. Translated, it gives CSARGLADYNEQFF.

The chain has TRBV25-1 and TRBJ2-2; D is ambiguous. Trimming pared 3 bases from V and 2 bases from J, leaving 10 bases between. This CDR3 is built from 15 residues. Germline V gene lookup returns CDR1 MGHDK and CDR2 SYGVNS. The CDR3 DNA is TGTGCCAGCAGTGATGCCACTACAAACACCGGGGAGCTGTTTTTT. It codes for CASSDATTNTGELFF.

In its sample, this clone was seen a few times. The chain has TRBV4-1 and TRBJ2-5, with D tentatively TRBD2 (6 bases). The V gene's germline CDR1 is MGHRA and CDR2 YSYEKL. V shed 0 bases and J shed 7 bases, with 18 bases lying between them. CDR3 length: 16 amino acids. The CDR3 bases are TGCGCCAGCAGCCAAGACACGGGGACCGGGGGAGGGACCCAGTACTTC. Encoded protein: CASSQDTGTGGGTQYF.

The chain has TRBV5-1 and TRBJ2-1, with 13 bases fitting TRBD2. From germline, CDR1 is SGHRS and CDR2 YFSETQ. This CDR3 comprises 16 residues. Germline trimming cut 4 bases from V and 7 bases from J; bases unmatched to any gene: 8. The chain's CDR3 is CASSPHRLAGGNEQFF. Written as DNA, the CDR3 is TGCGCCAGCAGCCCCCACAGACTAGCGGGGGGAAATGAGCAGTTCTTC.

V and J are TRBV5-1 and TRBJ2-1, with TRBD1 identical over 8 bases. The CDR3 is 16 residues long. Per the germline V gene, CDR1 is SGHRS and CDR2 is YFSETQ. Trimming cost V 4 bases and J 8 bases; bases outside gene matches: 14. CDR3 DNA: TGCGCCAGCAGCCCGTGGCGGGGCAGGGGGCAGGATGAGCAGTTCTTC. Translated: CASSPWRGRGQDEQFF.

The J gene is TRBJ2-5, the V gene TRBV11-2; D is ambiguous. Deletions cut 5 bases from V and 3 bases from J, with 7 bases between. CDR1 and CDR2 (germline): SGHAT, FQNNGV. This CDR3 contains 12 residues. The CDR3 is CASSLREETQYF. CDR3 sequence (DNA): TGTGCCAGCAGCCTACGGGAAGAGACCCAGTACTTC.

The J gene is TRBJ1-5, the V gene TRBV19; 7 nucleotides align to TRBD1. The CDR3 has 15 residues. V trimming: 9 bases; J trimming: 4 bases; junction bases outside the gene matches: 12. Germline-derived CDR1 and CDR2 are LNHDA and SQIVND (reference sequence). The CDR3 protein is CASRDSPFGNQPQHF. The DNA of the CDR3 is TGTGCCAGCCGGGACAGTCCTTTTGGGAATCAGCCCCAGCATTTT.

This clone was seen more than once but under ten times. The chain links TRBV6-6 to TRBJ1-5; D perhaps matches TRBD1 (5 bases). CDR3 size: 16 residues. Germline assignment: CDR1 MNHNY and CDR2 SVGAGI (reference sequence). V lost 2 bases and J lost 0, with 11 bases in between. The DNA of the CDR3 is TGTGCCAGCAGTTACATGACAGAATATAGCAATCAGCCCCAGCATTTT. The encoded protein is CASSYMTEYSNQPQHF.

The chain joins TRBV5-1 to TRBJ2-7; TRBD1 matches at 9 bases. Looked up from germline, CDR1 is SGHRS and CDR2 is YFSETQ. There are 16 residues in the CDR3. Trimming at V came to 0 bases and at J to 1 base, leaving 5 bases not matched to a gene. CDR3 DNA sequence: TGCGCCAGCAGCTTGGCCGGGGGGACAGGGTCCTACGAGCAGTACTTC. Protein sequence: CASSLAGGTGSYEQYF. The variable domain in full, with the rest retrieved from reference TRBV5-1 and TRBJ2-7, is KAGVTQTPRYLIKTRGQQVTLSCSPISGHRSVSWYQQTPGQGLQFLFEYFSETQRNKGNFPGRFSGRQFSNSRSEMNVSTLELGDSALYLCASSLAGGTGSYEQYFGPGTRLTVT.

This rearrangement joins TRBV10-3 to TRBJ2-7; 11 bases are a match to TRBD1. From germline, CDR1 is ENHRY and CDR2 SYGVKD. The CDR3 sequence is 18 residues long. The J segment lost 2 bases and the V segment lost 3 bases, leaving 12 bases of the junction unmatched. DNA of the CDR3: TGTGCCATCAGTGATCCCAGCCTTCCGGGACAGGGGGCCTACGAGCAGTACTTC. Amino acids: CAISDPSLPGQGAYEQYF.

The chain links TRBV19 to TRBJ2-7, with D perhaps matching TRBD1 (6 bases). V was pared by 4 bases and J by 5 bases, with 9 bases between. CDR1 and CDR2 from the germline V gene are LNHDA and SQIVND (reference sequence). This CDR3 is 12 amino acids long. This CDR3 reads CASSNTGNEQYF. Here the CDR3 DNA reads TGTGCCAGTAGTAATACAGGGAACGAGCAGTACTTC.

This chain uses TRBV6-5 with TRBJ2-7; no firm D call. Trimming shortened V by 2 bases and J by 1 base, and 6 bases separated the two germline ends. This CDR3 has 13 amino acids. Germline CDR1 reads MNHEY; CDR2 reads SVGAGI. CDR3 protein: CASSYRLSYEQYF. The CDR3 bases are TGTGCCAGCAGTTACCGACTTTCCTACGAGCAGTACTTC.

V gene TRBV28 combines with J gene TRBJ1-3; D perhaps matches TRBD1 (6 bases). Between the trimmed V and J ends, which lost 8 bases and 4 bases, there was a span of 9 bases. This CDR3 is 12 amino acids long. The germline V gene has CDR1 MDHEN and CDR2 SYDVKM. CDR3 DNA sequence: TGTGCCAGCCGGACAGAGGGAAACACCATATATTTT. It specifies CASRTEGNTIYF.

The V and J genes are TRBV7-2 and TRBJ1-5; D gene unclear. The length of the CDR3 is 15 residues. Trimming took off 2 bases at V and 0 bases at J, with 8 bases between the two ends. Germline V gene sequence: CDR1 SGHTA, CDR2 FQGNSA. CDR3 protein: CASSLRLISNQPQHF. CDR3 in DNA: TGTGCCAGCAGCTTAAGACTCATTAGCAATCAGCCCCAGCATTTT. The full variable domain, its missing parts supplied by reference TRBV7-2 and TRBJ1-5, is GAGVSQSPSNKVTEKGKDVELRCDPISGHTALYWYRQSLGQGLEFLIYFQGNSAPDKSGLPSDRFSAERTGGSVSTLTIQRTQQEDSAVYLCASSLRLISNQPQHFGDGTRLSIL.

The V gene is TRBV11-3, the J gene TRBJ2-1; 13 bases match TRBD2. Germline V gene data show CDR1 as SGHNT and CDR2 as YENEEA. Trimming at V came to 5 bases and at J to 3 bases, leaving 13 bases not matched to a gene. This CDR3 spans 19 amino acids. The CDR3 loop is CASSLGLAGALTYYNEQFF. CDR3 bases: TGTGCCAGCAGCCTAGGACTAGCGGGGGCCCTAACCTACTACAATGAGCAGTTCTTC.

As DNA, the CDR3 is TGTGCCAGTAGTTGGGGGCCGAGCACTGAAGCTTTCTTT. The encoded protein is CASSWGPSTEAFF. The chain carries TRBV19 and TRBJ1-1; tentatively, D is TRBD1 (6 bases). The V end was cut by 5 bases, the J end by 4 bases, with 11 bases between. The germline gives CDR1 LNHDA, CDR2 SQIVND (reference sequence). The CDR3 has 13 amino acids.

The chain uses TRBV10-3 and TRBJ1-1, with TRBD1 identical over 11 bases. CDR1 ENHRY and CDR2 SYGVKD come from the germline V gene. V trimming: 5 bases; J trimming: 7 bases; junction bases outside the gene matches: 3. The CDR3 runs 13 residues. This CDR3 is CAISHGTGGEAFF. DNA for the CDR3: TGTGCCATCAGTCACGGGACAGGGGGTGAAGCTTTCTTT.